This T cell receptor (beta chain) was sequenced during a study of early T cells in non-severe SARS-CoV-2 infection. The wider study: Chains from this unsorted whole-blood bulk RNA could not be paired. General observations from the study: A preference for anti-spike CD8 responses marked VDJdb matching, which missed private and CD4 specificities.

A note on this clonotype: Its antigen is unidentified.

CDR1 is DFQATT and CDR2 is SNEGSKA in the germline V gene (reference sequence). The CDR3 covers 16 residues. Trimming removed 0 bases from V and 7 bases from J, with 18 bases in between. Each cDNA molecule carried a unique molecular identifier. One entry per CDR3 protein results from TCRdb running MiXCR on the 5' RACE reads. The repertoire consists of about 90,000 distinct CDR3 sequences, with around 12% occurring once and the leading ten covering approximately 4.7%. This TCR derives from an adult who was a healthcare worker with PCR-confirmed SARS-CoV-2 infection or an uninfected control (not recorded which). V gene TRBV20-1 combines with J gene TRBJ1-4; no clear D gene. Source: whole blood, taken at baseline. In DNA, the CDR3 is TGCAGTGCTAGAGATGGACGTAGGGTCCAACCTGAAAAACTGTTTTTT. It codes for CSARDGRRVQPEKLFF.